This record looks at one TCR beta chain sequence and its context. The data belong to a study of graft-versus-host responses after intestinal transplantation. The CDR3 extends over 14 amino acids. With V trimmed by 5 bases and J by 1 base, 3 bases remained unmatched. Per germline, CDR1 SGHRS and CDR2 YFSETQ. Here immunoSEQ multiplex PCR was the method, and the copy in TCRdb shows in-frame clones only, minus some. The sample yields about 5,500 clones, roughly 30% seen once. The receptor was isolated from a human patient who was an organ donor for intestinal transplantation. The sample in question was alloreactive CD4+ T cells from a mixed lymphocyte reaction culture, obtained before transplantation. Subset described: CFSE-low proliferating T cells sorted from approximately six-day pre-transplant mixed lymphocyte reaction (GvH or HvG direction). The chain uses TRBV5-1 and TRBJ2-3; 8 nucleotides agree with TRBD1. The CDR3 sequence: CASRRGQGTDTQYF. In DNA, the CDR3 is TGCGCCAGCAGAAGGGGACAGGGCACAGATACGCAGTATTTT. The complete variable domain, with remaining parts taken from reference TRBV5-1 and TRBJ2-3, reads KAGVTQTPRYLIKTRGQQVTLSCSPISGHRSVSWYQQTPGQGLQFLFEYFSETQRNKGNFPGRFSGRQFSNSRSEMNVSTLELGDSALYLCASRRGQGTDTQYFGPGTRLTVL.